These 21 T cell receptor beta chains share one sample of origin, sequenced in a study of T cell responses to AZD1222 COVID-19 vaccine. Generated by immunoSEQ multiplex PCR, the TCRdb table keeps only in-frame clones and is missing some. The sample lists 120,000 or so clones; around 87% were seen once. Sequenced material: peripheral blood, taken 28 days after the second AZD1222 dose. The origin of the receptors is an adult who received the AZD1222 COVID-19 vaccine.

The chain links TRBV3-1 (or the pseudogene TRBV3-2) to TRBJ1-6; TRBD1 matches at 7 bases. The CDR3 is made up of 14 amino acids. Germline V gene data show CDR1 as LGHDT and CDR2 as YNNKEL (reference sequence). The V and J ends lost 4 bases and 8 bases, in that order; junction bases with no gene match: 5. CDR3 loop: CASSPGTAYSPLHF. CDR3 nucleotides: TGTGCCAGCAGCCCCGGGACAGCCTATTCACCCCTCCACTTT.

The CDR3 DNA reads as TGTGCCAGCAGCTCGGACCGGGACTTCTTAGAGACCCAGTACTTC. It specifies CASSSDRDFLETQYF. The genes are TRBV11-2 and TRBJ2-5, with D perhaps TRBD2 (6 bases). CDR1 is SGHAT, CDR2 FQNNGV, per germline. V lost 4 bases and J 4 bases, leaving 16 bases between the germline ends. The CDR3 totals 15 residues.

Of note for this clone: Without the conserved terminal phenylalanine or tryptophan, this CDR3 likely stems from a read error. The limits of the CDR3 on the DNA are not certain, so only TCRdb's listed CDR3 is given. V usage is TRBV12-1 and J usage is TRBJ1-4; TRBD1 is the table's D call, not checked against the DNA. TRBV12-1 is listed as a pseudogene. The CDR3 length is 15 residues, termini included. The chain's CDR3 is CASSFEVPRDRGEEG.

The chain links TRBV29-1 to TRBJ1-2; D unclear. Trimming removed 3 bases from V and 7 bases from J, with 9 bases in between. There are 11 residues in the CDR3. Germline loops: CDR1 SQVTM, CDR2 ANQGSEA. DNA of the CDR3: TGCAGCGTTGATACGGCGGCTGGCTACACCTTC. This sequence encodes CSVDTAAGYTF.

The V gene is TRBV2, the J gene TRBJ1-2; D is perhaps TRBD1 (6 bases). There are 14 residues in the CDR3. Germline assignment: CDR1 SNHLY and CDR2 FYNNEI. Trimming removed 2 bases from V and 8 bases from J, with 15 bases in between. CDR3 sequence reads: CASSEPDSLMGYTF. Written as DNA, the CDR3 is TGTGCCAGCAGTGAACCGGACAGTCTGATGGGCTACACCTTC.

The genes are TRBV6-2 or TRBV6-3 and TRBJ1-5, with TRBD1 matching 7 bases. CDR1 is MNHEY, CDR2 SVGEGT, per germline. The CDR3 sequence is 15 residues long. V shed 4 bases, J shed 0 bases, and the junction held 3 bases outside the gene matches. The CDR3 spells CASSSRDSSNQPQHF. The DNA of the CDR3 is TGTGCCAGCAGTTCAAGGGACAGTAGCAATCAGCCCCAGCATTTT.

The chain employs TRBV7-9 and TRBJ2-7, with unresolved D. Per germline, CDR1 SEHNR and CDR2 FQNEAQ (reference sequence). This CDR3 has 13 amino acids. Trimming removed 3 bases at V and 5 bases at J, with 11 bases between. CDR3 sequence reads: CASSFGRLNEQYF. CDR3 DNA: TGTGCCAGCAGCTTCGGCCGTCTTAACGAGCAGTACTTC.

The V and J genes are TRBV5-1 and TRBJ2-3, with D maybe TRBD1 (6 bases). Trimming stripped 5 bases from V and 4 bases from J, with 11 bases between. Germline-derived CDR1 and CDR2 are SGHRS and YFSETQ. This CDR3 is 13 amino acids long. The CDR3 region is CASRAGASDTQYF. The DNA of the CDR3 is TGCGCCAGCAGGGCAGGGGCTTCAGATACGCAGTATTTT.

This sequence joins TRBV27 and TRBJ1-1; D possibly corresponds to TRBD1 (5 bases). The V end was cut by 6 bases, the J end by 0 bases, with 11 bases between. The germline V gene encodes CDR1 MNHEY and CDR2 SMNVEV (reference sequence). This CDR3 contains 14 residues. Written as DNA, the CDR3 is TGTGCCAGCAGACGACAGACAATGAACACTGAAGCTTTCTTT. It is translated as CASRRQTMNTEAFF.

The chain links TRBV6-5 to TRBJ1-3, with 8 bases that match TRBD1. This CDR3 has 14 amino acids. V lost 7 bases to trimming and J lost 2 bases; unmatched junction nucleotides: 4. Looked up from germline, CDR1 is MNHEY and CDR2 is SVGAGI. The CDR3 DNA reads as TGTGCCAGCACACAGGGGGGCGCTGGAAACACCATATATTTT. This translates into CASTQGGAGNTIYF.

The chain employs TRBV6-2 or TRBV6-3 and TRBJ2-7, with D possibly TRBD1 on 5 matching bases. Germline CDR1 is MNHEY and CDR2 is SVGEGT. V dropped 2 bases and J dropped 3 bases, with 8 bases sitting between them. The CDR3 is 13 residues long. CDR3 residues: CASSYRGGYEQYF. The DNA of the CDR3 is TGTGCCAGCAGTTACAGGGGTGGCTACGAGCAGTACTTC.

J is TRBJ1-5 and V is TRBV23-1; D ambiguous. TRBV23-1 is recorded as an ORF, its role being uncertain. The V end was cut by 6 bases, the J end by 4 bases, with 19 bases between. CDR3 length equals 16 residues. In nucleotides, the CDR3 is TGCGCCAGCAGCCGGAGGGCCTCTCGGCCAAATCAGCCCCAGCATTTT. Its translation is CASSRRASRPNQPQHF.

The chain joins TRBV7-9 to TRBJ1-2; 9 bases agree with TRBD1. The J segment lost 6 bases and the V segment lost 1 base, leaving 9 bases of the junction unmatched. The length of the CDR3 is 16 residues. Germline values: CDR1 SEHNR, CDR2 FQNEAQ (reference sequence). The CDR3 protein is CASSLVLDRGLHGYTF. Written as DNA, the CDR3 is TGTGCCAGCAGCTTAGTACTGGACAGGGGACTACATGGCTACACCTTC.

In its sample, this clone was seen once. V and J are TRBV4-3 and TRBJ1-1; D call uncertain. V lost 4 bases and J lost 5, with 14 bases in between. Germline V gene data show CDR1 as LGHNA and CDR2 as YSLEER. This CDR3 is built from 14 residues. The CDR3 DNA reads TGCGCCAGCAGCCCCGGGGTAGGGCGGACTGAAGCTTTCTTT. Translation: CASSPGVGRTEAFF.

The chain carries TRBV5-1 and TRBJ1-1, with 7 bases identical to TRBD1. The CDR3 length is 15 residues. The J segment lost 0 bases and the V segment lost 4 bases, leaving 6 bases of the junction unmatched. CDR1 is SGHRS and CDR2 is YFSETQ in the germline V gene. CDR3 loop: CASSLRDSMNTEAFF. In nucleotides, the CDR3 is TGCGCCAGCAGCCTCCGGGACAGCATGAACACTGAAGCTTTCTTT. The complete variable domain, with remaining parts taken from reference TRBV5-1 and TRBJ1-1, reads KAGVTQTPRYLIKTRGQQVTLSCSPISGHRSVSWYQQTPGQGLQFLFEYFSETQRNKGNFPGRFSGRQFSNSRSEMNVSTLELGDSALYLCASSLRDSMNTEAFFGQGTRLTVV.

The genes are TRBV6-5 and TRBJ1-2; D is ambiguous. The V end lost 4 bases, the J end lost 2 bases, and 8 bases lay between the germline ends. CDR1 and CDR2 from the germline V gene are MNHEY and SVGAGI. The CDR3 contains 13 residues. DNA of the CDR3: TGTGCCAGCAGTTCGGTGGCGAACTATGGCTACACCTTC. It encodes CASSSVANYGYTF.

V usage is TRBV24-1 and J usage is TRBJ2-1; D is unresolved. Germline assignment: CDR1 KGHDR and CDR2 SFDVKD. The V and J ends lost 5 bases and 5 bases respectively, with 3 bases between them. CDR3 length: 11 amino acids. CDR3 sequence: CATSVHNEQFF. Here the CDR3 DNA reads TGTGCCACCAGTGTACACAATGAGCAGTTCTTC.

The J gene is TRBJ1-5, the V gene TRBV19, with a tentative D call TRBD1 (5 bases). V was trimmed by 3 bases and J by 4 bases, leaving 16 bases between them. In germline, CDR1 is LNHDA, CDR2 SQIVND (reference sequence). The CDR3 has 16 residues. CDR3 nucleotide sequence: TGTGCCAGTAGTATGGGAGGGCCAGGGAGTAATCAGCCCCAGCATTTT. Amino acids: CASSMGGPGSNQPQHF. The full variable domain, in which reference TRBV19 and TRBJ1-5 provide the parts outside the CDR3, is DGGITQSPKYLFRKEGQNVTLSCEQNLNHDAMYWYRQDPGQGLRLIYYSQIVNDFQKGDIAEGYSVSREKKESFPLTVTSAQKNPTAFYLCASSMGGPGSNQPQHFGDGTRLSIL.

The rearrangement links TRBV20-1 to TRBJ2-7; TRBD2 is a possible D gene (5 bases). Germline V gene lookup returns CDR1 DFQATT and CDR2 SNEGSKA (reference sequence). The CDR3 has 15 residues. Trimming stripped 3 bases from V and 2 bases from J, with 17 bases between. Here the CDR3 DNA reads TGCAGTGCTAGTAGTAGCAGCGGATACACCTACGAGCAGTACTTC. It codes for CSASSSSGYTYEQYF.

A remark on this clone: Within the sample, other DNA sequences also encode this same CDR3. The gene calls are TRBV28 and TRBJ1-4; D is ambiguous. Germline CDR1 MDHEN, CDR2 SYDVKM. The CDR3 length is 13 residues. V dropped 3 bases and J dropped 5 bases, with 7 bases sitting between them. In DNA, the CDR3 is TGTGCCAGCAGTTTGCCGGGCAATGAAAAACTGTTTTTT. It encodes CASSLPGNEKLFF.

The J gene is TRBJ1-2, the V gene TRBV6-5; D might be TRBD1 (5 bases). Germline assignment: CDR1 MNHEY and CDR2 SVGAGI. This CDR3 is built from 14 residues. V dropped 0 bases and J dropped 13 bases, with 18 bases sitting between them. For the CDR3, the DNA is TGTGCCAGCAGTTACTCGAGGCAGGGCCCTTTAACCACCTTC. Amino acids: CASSYSRQGPLTTF.